This T cell receptor (beta chain) was sequenced in a study of beta chain features in type 1 diabetes. Broader study findings: Within each of all four CD4+ subsets, Type 1 diabetes patients had TCRB CDR3s that were moderately but significantly shorter.

About this clone: Antigen: not known.

CD45RO/CCR7/CD25/CD127/CD95/CD27 separated CD4+ naive, central memory, regulatory and stem cell-like memory cells by sorting. In germline, CDR1 is SGHRS, CDR2 YFSETQ. V shed 3 bases and J shed 3 bases, with 16 bases lying between them. This CDR3 contains 15 residues. As every portion of the isolated RNA was reverse transcribed, the sequencing read expressed TCRB transcripts. Sequencing was performed with immunoSEQ multiplex PCR; in TCRdb, only in-frame clones are kept and a portion is missing. The sample comprises tens of thousands of clones, around 60% of which are singletons, and 0.25% to 0.35% rests with the top ten.

The sequencing input was stem cell memory CD4+ T cells from blood. This chain uses TRBV5-1 with TRBJ2-7; D is possibly TRBD1 (6 bases). This TCR came from a woman in her twenties or thirties with type 1 diabetes. For the CDR3, the DNA is TGCGCCAGCAGCTCCCCGGACAGAGATGACTACGAGCAGTACTTC. This encodes CASSSPDRDDYEQYF.